This TCR beta chain was found in a study of shared clonotypes between healthy human individuals. As for the study in general: Each donor contributed plates that comprised three CD4 naive, three CD4 memory, two CD8 naive and one CD8 memory.

The CDR3 spans 11 residues. Trimming shortened V by 5 bases and J by 6 bases, and 8 bases separated the two germline ends. CDR1 is MNHEY, CDR2 SVGAGI, per germline. Generated by immunoSEQ multiplex PCR, the TCRdb table keeps only in-frame clones and is missing some. The sample consists of approximately 2,200,000 clones, approximately 94% of them appearing once. As defined, naive CD8 cells were CD45RO-negative and positively selected for CCR7, with terminally differentiated effector memory CD45RA+ cells excluded. The V gene is TRBV6-5, the J gene TRBJ2-7; unclear D gene. This receptor was identified in a man aged 18 to 29 in good health. Some clones in this sample may be carry-over from other donors' samples. The source material was naive CD8+ T cells from PBMCs. CDR3 sequence (DNA): TGTGCCAGCAGTGACCAAGGCGAGCAGTACTTC. Translating it yields CASSDQGEQYF.